What follows are 5 T cell receptor beta chains derived from one specimen sequenced in a study of T cells in Graves' hyperthyroidism and ophthalmopathy. Amplified regions were TCR beta CDR3 sequences from RNA transcripts. First-round RT-PCR targeting the TCR CDR3 was performed with the HTBI primer set. TCRdb recomputed calls from the multiplex PCR reads with MiXCR, one row per CDR3 protein. The sample records roughly 600,000 distinct CDR3 sequences, roughly 14% being singletons. Input material: blood. These receptors all stem from a woman aged 45 to 65 with Graves' ophthalmopathy.

This clonotype was counted only a few times. The chain couples TRBV6-6 to TRBJ1-1; D not certain. The V and J ends lost 1 base and 2 bases respectively, with 8 bases between them. This CDR3 comprises 14 residues. Germline CDR1 and CDR2: MNHNY and SVGAGI (reference sequence). The CDR3 DNA sequence: TGTGCCAGCAGTTACTACCTAGGAAACACTGAAGCTTTCTTT. Its protein product is CASSYYLGNTEAFF.

This clonotype occurred a few times. V gene TRBV10-3 combines with J gene TRBJ1-6; TRBD1 agrees at 7 bases. Germline lookup yields CDR1 ENHRY and CDR2 SYGVKD. The CDR3 totals 14 residues. J gave up 5 bases and V 6 bases, and 4 bases lay outside the gene matches. The CDR3 here is CAIRGDSDNSPLHF. DNA of the CDR3: TGTGCCATCAGAGGGGACAGCGATAATTCACCCCTCCACTTT.

This clonotype was recorded many times. The chain carries TRBV5-1 and TRBJ1-2; the match to TRBD1 covers 7 bases. Trimming cost V 4 bases and J 4 bases; bases outside gene matches: 10. The CDR3 has 15 residues. Germline values: CDR1 SGHRS, CDR2 YFSETQ. CDR3 sequence (DNA): TGCGCCAGCAGCCTGGTCACAGGGGATAGCTATGGCTACACCTTC. Protein sequence: CASSLVTGDSYGYTF.

The genes are TRBV4-2 and TRBJ2-7; 10 bases match TRBD2. Germline V CDR1 and CDR2: LGHNA, YNFKEQ. Germline trimming cut 5 bases from V and 1 base from J; bases unmatched to any gene: 8. CDR3 length: 16 amino acids. The CDR3 region is CASSSSGTSVSYEQYF. The CDR3 DNA follows: TGTGCCAGCAGCTCATCGGGGACTAGCGTGTCCTACGAGCAGTACTTC.

This clonotype turned up a few times. V is TRBV9 and J is TRBJ2-3; no clear D gene. Germline loops: CDR1 SGDLS, CDR2 YYNGEE. The CDR3 totals 13 residues. V lost 0 bases, J lost 3 bases, and 5 bases lay in between. The CDR3 coding sequence is TGTGCCAGCAGCGTAGCTCCAACAGATACGCAGTATTTT. It specifies CASSVAPTDTQYF.